The 4 T cell receptor beta chains below all came from one sample that was sequenced in a study of T cells in Graves' hyperthyroidism and ophthalmopathy. Amplification of TCR beta CDR3 regions used RNA as the template. The TCR CDR3 first-round RT-PCR relied on the HTBI primer set. TCRdb redid the calling of the multiplex PCR reads with MiXCR, one entry per CDR3 protein. The sample comprises hundreds of thousands of distinct CDR3 sequences, roughly a third of which are singletons, and around 30% rests with the top ten. Sequencing was carried out using blood. These receptor sequences come from a woman in her thirties or forties with Graves' hyperthyroidism.

The V gene is TRBV4-3, the J gene TRBJ1-1, with D possibly matching TRBD1 (5 bases). V was cut by 0 bases and J by 10 bases, with 12 bases left in between. Germline-derived CDR1 and CDR2 are LGHNA and YSLEER. The CDR3 is 13 residues long. The chain's CDR3 is CASSQDGDRGAFF. The CDR3 region has the DNA TGCGCCAGCAGCCAAGACGGGGACCGAGGAGCTTTCTTT.

The chain is built from TRBV7-2 and TRBJ2-2, with 7 bases matching TRBD2. CDR3 length: 16 amino acids. Unmatched junction bases numbered 7, after V lost 2 bases and J lost 4 bases. Germline V gene lookup returns CDR1 SGHTA and CDR2 FQGNSA. DNA for the CDR3: TGTGCCAGCAGCTTATCTACGGGGGGAGGCACCGGGGAGCTGTTTTTT. The encoded protein is CASSLSTGGGTGELFF.

The chain is built from TRBV20-1 and TRBJ2-5; the match to TRBD2 covers 14 bases. The J call may be incorrect, as the DNA end agrees better with TRBJ2-1. From germline, CDR1 is DFQATT and CDR2 SNEGSKA (reference sequence). This CDR3 contains 14 residues. As DNA, the CDR3 is TGCAGTGCTAACGGACTAGCGGGAGGAGGGGAGCAGTTCTTC. Translated: CSANGLAGGGEQFF.

V gene TRBV19 combines with J gene TRBJ2-7; D possibly corresponds to TRBD2 (6 bases). With 5 bases removed from V and 2 bases from J, the gap between germline ends came to 19 bases. The CDR3 runs to 16 residues. From germline, CDR1 is LNHDA and CDR2 SQIVND (reference sequence). CDR3 in amino acids: CASSSSSGGETYEQYF. The CDR3 bases are TGTGCCAGTAGTTCATCCTCAGGAGGGGAGACCTACGAGCAGTACTTC.